The rows below give T cell receptor beta chains drawn from one sample of a study of shared clonotypes between healthy human individuals. Using immunoSEQ multiplex PCR, the repertoire was profiled, and TCRdb retains in-frame clones only, with some absent. The sample has just over 2,000,000 clones, approximately 95% seen once. The sequenced sample consisted of naive CD8+ T cells sorted from blood. Receptors originate from a man younger than 35 in good health. Each CDR3 is given with its conserved first and last residue. Each record gives: J gene, CDR3 length, clone size, V gene, D gene, CDR3 DNA, CDR3 protein. A D gene is named only where the DNA matches it firmly. Some rows have no size entry. The others give once, few or many, or a class for an expanded clone.

J gene: TRBJ2-2; CDR3 length: 16; clone size: .; V gene: TRBV6-5; D gene: TRBD2; CDR3 DNA: TGTGCCAGCAGTTCTACGCGGGAGGATGGGACCGGGGAGCTGTTTTTT; CDR3 protein: CASSSTREDGTGELFF
J gene: TRBJ1-1; CDR3 length: 13; clone size: .; V gene: TRBV7-6; D gene: .; CDR3 DNA: TGTGCCAGCAGGGGACCTGGGGGCACTGAAGCTTTCTTT; CDR3 protein: CASRGPGGTEAFF
J gene: TRBJ2-1; CDR3 length: 11; clone size: .; V gene: TRBV30; D gene: .; CDR3 DNA: TGTGCCTGGAGTGTACCCGGCGAGCAGTTCTTC; CDR3 protein: CAWSVPGEQFF
J gene: TRBJ2-1; CDR3 length: 14; clone size: .; V gene: TRBV7-6; D gene: TRBD2; CDR3 DNA: TGTGCCAGCAGCTTTAGCGGGGGGGCCAGTGAGCAGTTCTTC; CDR3 protein: CASSFSGGASEQFF
J gene: TRBJ1-5; CDR3 length: 14; clone size: .; V gene: TRBV2; D gene: .; CDR3 DNA: TGTGCCAGCAGTGAAGGGGGCAGGTTTGGGCCCCAGCATTTT; CDR3 protein: CASSEGGRFGPQHF
J gene: TRBJ2-3; CDR3 length: 17; clone size: .; V gene: TRBV28; D gene: TRBD1; CDR3 DNA: TGTGCCAGCAGTCCCAATTGGGACAGGGCTTACACAGATACGCAGTATTTT; CDR3 protein: CASSPNWDRAYTDTQYF
J gene: TRBJ1-1; CDR3 length: 15; clone size: .; V gene: TRBV5-8; D gene: .; CDR3 DNA: TGTGCCAGCAGCTACACGGGACAATTGAACACTGAAGCTTTCTTT; CDR3 protein: CASSYTGQLNTEAFF
J gene: TRBJ2-3; CDR3 length: 13; clone size: .; V gene: TRBV10-1; D gene: TRBD2; CDR3 DNA: TGCGCCAGCAGCCTAGCGGCCACAGATACGCAGTATTTT; CDR3 protein: CASSLAATDTQYF
J gene: TRBJ2-3; CDR3 length: 15; clone size: .; V gene: TRBV10-3; D gene: .; CDR3 DNA: TGTGCCATCAGTGGGACCAGCGGGAGCACAGATACGCAGTATTTT; CDR3 protein: CAISGTSGSTDTQYF
J gene: TRBJ2-5; CDR3 length: 15; clone size: .; V gene: TRBV2; D gene: .; CDR3 DNA: TGTGCCAGCAGTGGCCGGGACCAGTACCAAGAGACCCAGTACTTC; CDR3 protein: CASSGRDQYQETQYF
J gene: TRBJ2-7; CDR3 length: 14; clone size: once; V gene: TRBV10-2; D gene: TRBD2; CDR3 DNA: TGCGCCAGCAGTCCACCGGGACTAGAAAGTTGGCAGTACTTC; CDR3 protein: CASSPPGLESWQYF
J gene: TRBJ1-2; CDR3 length: 15; clone size: .; V gene: TRBV9; D gene: .; CDR3 DNA: TGTGCCAGCAGCCCCCCCCGGGCCATTTACTATGGCTACACCTTC; CDR3 protein: CASSPPRAIYYGYTF
J gene: TRBJ1-6; CDR3 length: 18; clone size: .; V gene: TRBV30; D gene: TRBD1; CDR3 DNA: TGTGCCTGGAGTGGCCGGACAGGCAAGACCTCCTATAATTCACCCCTCCACTTT; CDR3 protein: CAWSGRTGKTSYNSPLHF
J gene: TRBJ1-1; CDR3 length: 16; clone size: .; V gene: TRBV7-9; D gene: .; CDR3 DNA: TGTGCCAGCAGCTTAGGTTGGGGACAAACAAACACTGAAGCTTTCTTT; CDR3 protein: CASSLGWGQTNTEAFF
J gene: TRBJ1-1; CDR3 length: 15; clone size: .; V gene: TRBV5-4; D gene: .; CDR3 DNA: TGTGCCAGCAGCCCGCCGAGGGTTGGGTACACTGAAGCTTTCTTT; CDR3 protein: CASSPPRVGYTEAFF
J gene: TRBJ2-5; CDR3 length: 15; clone size: once; V gene: TRBV6-1; D gene: TRBD2; CDR3 DNA: TGTGCCAGCAGACACGGACTAGCGGTACAAGAGACCCAGTACTTC; CDR3 protein: CASRHGLAVQETQYF
J gene: TRBJ1-6; CDR3 length: 13; clone size: .; V gene: TRBV5-1; D gene: TRBD1; CDR3 DNA: TGCGCCAGCAGGCAGGGGGCGGAATCACCCCTCCACTTT; CDR3 protein: CASRQGAESPLHF
J gene: TRBJ2-7; CDR3 length: 13; clone size: once; V gene: TRBV30; D gene: .; CDR3 DNA: TGTGCCTGGGGAACCGGGACATACTACGAGCAGTACTTC; CDR3 protein: CAWGTGTYYEQYF
J gene: TRBJ2-1; CDR3 length: 15; clone size: once; V gene: TRBV5-6; D gene: .; CDR3 DNA: TGTGCCAGCAGCCTATTGGATGCGGGCTACAATGAGCAGTTCTTC; CDR3 protein: CASSLLDAGYNEQFF
J gene: TRBJ2-7; CDR3 length: 14; clone size: .; V gene: TRBV11-2; D gene: .; CDR3 DNA: TGTGCCAGCAGCTTAGGCGGCGGTTACTACGAGCAGTACTTC; CDR3 protein: CASSLGGGYYEQYF
J gene: TRBJ2-1; CDR3 length: 16; clone size: .; V gene: TRBV11-2; D gene: TRBD2; CDR3 DNA: TGTGCCAGCAGCTTAGTACCTAGCGGGAGGGACAATGAGCAGTTCTTC; CDR3 protein: CASSLVPSGRDNEQFF
J gene: TRBJ2-1; CDR3 length: 13; clone size: .; V gene: TRBV5-1; D gene: .; CDR3 DNA: TGCGCCAGCAGCTTTGAGGGGGTGGGTGAGCAGTTCTTC; CDR3 protein: CASSFEGVGEQFF
J gene: TRBJ2-7; CDR3 length: 16; clone size: .; V gene: TRBV6-8; D gene: TRBD2; CDR3 DNA: TGTGCCAGCAGTTACTCCCCCCAGCGGGAGAAGTACGAGCAGTACTTC; CDR3 protein: CASSYSPQREKYEQYF
J gene: TRBJ2-7; CDR3 length: 14; clone size: .; V gene: TRBV27; D gene: TRBD1; CDR3 DNA: TGTGCCAGCAGTTTAGGGACAGGGCTCTACGAGCAGTACTTC; CDR3 protein: CASSLGTGLYEQYF
J gene: TRBJ2-7; CDR3 length: 14; clone size: .; V gene: TRBV28; D gene: .; CDR3 DNA: TGTGCCAGCAGTTTTCCGGGGGTAACCTACGAGCAGTACTTC; CDR3 protein: CASSFPGVTYEQYF
J gene: TRBJ1-2; CDR3 length: 14; clone size: few; V gene: TRBV5-4; D gene: TRBD1; CDR3 DNA: TGTGCCAGCAGCTTGGAACAGGGGAACTATGGCTACACCTTC; CDR3 protein: CASSLEQGNYGYTF
J gene: TRBJ1-2; CDR3 length: 16; clone size: .; V gene: TRBV27; D gene: TRBD1; CDR3 DNA: TGTGCCAGCAGTTTATCGATAGGGGGCAGCCCCTATGGCTACACCTTC; CDR3 protein: CASSLSIGGSPYGYTF
J gene: TRBJ1-5; CDR3 length: 14; clone size: .; V gene: TRBV28; D gene: .; CDR3 DNA: TGTGCCAGCTGCGGACGAGGGGCTGATCAGCCCCAGCATTTT; CDR3 protein: CASCGRGADQPQHF
J gene: TRBJ2-7; CDR3 length: 14; clone size: .; V gene: TRBV19; D gene: .; CDR3 DNA: TGTGCCAGTAGTATAGGTGACGGCACCTACGAGCAGTACTTC; CDR3 protein: CASSIGDGTYEQYF
J gene: TRBJ1-3; CDR3 length: 13; clone size: .; V gene: TRBV6-6; D gene: .; CDR3 DNA: TGTGCCAGCGAGACATTGATTGGGAACACCATATATTTT; CDR3 protein: CASETLIGNTIYF
J gene: TRBJ2-1; CDR3 length: 14; clone size: .; V gene: TRBV7-6; D gene: .; CDR3 DNA: TGTGCCAGCAGCTCCATAAGCTCCTACAATGAGCAGTTCTTC; CDR3 protein: CASSSISSYNEQFF
J gene: TRBJ1-2; CDR3 length: 14; clone size: .; V gene: TRBV7-9; D gene: .; CDR3 DNA: TGTGCCAGCATTGTGAACACAAGTCGGTATGGCTACACCTTC; CDR3 protein: CASIVNTSRYGYTF
J gene: TRBJ2-7; CDR3 length: 14; clone size: .; V gene: TRBV6-1; D gene: .; CDR3 DNA: TGTGCCAGCAGTGAAGATAGGGGTGGCTACGAGCAGTACTTC; CDR3 protein: CASSEDRGGYEQYF
J gene: TRBJ2-5; CDR3 length: 14; clone size: .; V gene: TRBV9; D gene: .; CDR3 DNA: TGTGCCAGCAGCGCCAGCGGGCCGCAAGAGACCCAGTACTTC; CDR3 protein: CASSASGPQETQYF
J gene: TRBJ2-7; CDR3 length: 13; clone size: .; V gene: TRBV9; D gene: TRBD2; CDR3 DNA: TGTGCCAGCAGCCTGGGGAGGGGTTACGAGCAGTACTTC; CDR3 protein: CASSLGRGYEQYF
J gene: TRBJ1-4; CDR3 length: 17; clone size: .; V gene: TRBV7-9; D gene: .; CDR3 DNA: TGTGCCAGCAGCTTAGCGCCGGGCGTTGCAACTAATGAAAAACTGTTTTTT; CDR3 protein: CASSLAPGVATNEKLFF
J gene: TRBJ1-1; CDR3 length: 11; clone size: .; V gene: TRBV10-2; D gene: .; CDR3 DNA: TGCGCCAGCAAAGGAAACACTGAAGCTTTCTTT; CDR3 protein: CASKGNTEAFF
J gene: TRBJ1-2; CDR3 length: 15; clone size: .; V gene: TRBV7-9; D gene: TRBD1; CDR3 DNA: TGTGCCAGCACTATTACCGGGACAGCTAACTATGGCTACACCTTC; CDR3 protein: CASTITGTANYGYTF
J gene: TRBJ2-7; CDR3 length: 14; clone size: .; V gene: TRBV9; D gene: TRBD2; CDR3 DNA: TGTGCCAGCAGCGCTTTAGCGGGAGCCGACGAGCAGTACTTC; CDR3 protein: CASSALAGADEQYF
J gene: TRBJ2-1; CDR3 length: 11; clone size: .; V gene: TRBV11-2; D gene: .; CDR3 DNA: TGTGCCAGCAGGCTCTACAATGAGCAGTTCTTC; CDR3 protein: CASRLYNEQFF
J gene: TRBJ1-4; CDR3 length: 15; clone size: .; V gene: TRBV18; D gene: .; CDR3 DNA: TGTGCCAGCTCACCGTCACAGGGTTTAGGCGAAAAACTGTTTTTT; CDR3 protein: CASSPSQGLGEKLFF
J gene: TRBJ2-7; CDR3 length: 12; clone size: .; V gene: TRBV28; D gene: .; CDR3 DNA: TGTGCCAGCAGCCCCGGACTGAACGAGCAGTACTTC; CDR3 protein: CASSPGLNEQYF
J gene: TRBJ2-2; CDR3 length: 15; clone size: .; V gene: TRBV2; D gene: .; CDR3 DNA: TGTGCCAGCAGTGGTCCACAGATAAACACCGGGGAGCTGTTTTTT; CDR3 protein: CASSGPQINTGELFF
J gene: TRBJ1-2; CDR3 length: 13; clone size: .; V gene: TRBV10-1; D gene: TRBD1; CDR3 DNA: TGCGCCAGCAGTGAGGACAGGGCCTATGGCTACACCTTC; CDR3 protein: CASSEDRAYGYTF
J gene: TRBJ1-1; CDR3 length: 14; clone size: .; V gene: TRBV7-6; D gene: .; CDR3 DNA: TGTGCCAGCAGCTTCGAACAATCGAACACTGAAGCTTTCTTT; CDR3 protein: CASSFEQSNTEAFF
J gene: TRBJ1-1; CDR3 length: 17; clone size: .; V gene: TRBV27; D gene: .; CDR3 DNA: TGTGCCAGCAGTTTAAGTAGGCGGAAGGGGCTGAACACTGAAGCTTTCTTT; CDR3 protein: CASSLSRRKGLNTEAFF
J gene: TRBJ2-2; CDR3 length: 18; clone size: .; V gene: TRBV5-6; D gene: .; CDR3 DNA: TGTGCCAGCAACGCCCAGGGCCCATCTTACGCGAACACCGGGGAGCTGTTTTTT; CDR3 protein: CASNAQGPSYANTGELFF
J gene: TRBJ1-5; CDR3 length: 14; clone size: .; V gene: TRBV7-9; D gene: .; CDR3 DNA: TGTGCCAGCAGCTCCGGGGGGAGCAATCAGCCCCAGCATTTT; CDR3 protein: CASSSGGSNQPQHF
J gene: TRBJ2-7; CDR3 length: 16; clone size: .; V gene: TRBV9; D gene: TRBD2; CDR3 DNA: TGTGCCAGCAGCGCGGGGGGTGGGCCAGGGACTTACGAGCAGTACTTC; CDR3 protein: CASSAGGGPGTYEQYF
J gene: TRBJ2-7; CDR3 length: 13; clone size: .; V gene: TRBV6-6; D gene: TRBD2; CDR3 DNA: TGTGCCAGCATGGGAACTTACGGGGGGGAGCAGTACTTC; CDR3 protein: CASMGTYGGEQYF